Given below is one T cell receptor beta chain in context. Its antigen specificity is not known. Base quality data are lacking; no much larger clone is found one base away. The germline V gene (reference sequence) sets CDR1 to LNHDA and CDR2 to SQIVND. Including the terminal cysteine and phenylalanine, the CDR3 comprises 16 residues. The sequence is cut down to CDR3 DNA, 48 bases in frame from base 1. Here V drops 4 bases and J drops 0 bases, and the junction holds 7 bases not matched to any gene. These data come from a study of beta chain features in type 1 diabetes listed by TCRdb under 2018. Broadly, across the study: Mean age, gender distribution, total cell number and subset yield were not different between patients and healthy donors. Whereas all 30 or so donors provided naive and central memory subsets, regulatory and stem cell-like memory subsets were isolated from just 8 patients and about 8 healthy donors. Across all samples, around 100 million sorted cells were examined, and cell number per subset correlated strongly with RNA yield. In the study, TCRB repertoires of sorted circulating CD4+ T cell subsets from recently diagnosed type 1 diabetes patients were compared with those of matched healthy donors.

The study at large found these results: Shorter templates might be favored by PCR, yet because patient and control samples were amplified and corrected together, any such skew would affect both groups equally. Because cDNA rather than genomic DNA was sequenced, highly expressing activated cells could have been over-represented, although no difference in activation and CD3 levels was found between groups. Type 1 diabetes patients showed a moderate but significant shortening of TCRB CDR3 length in all four CD4+ subsets. HLA sub-analyses involved small numbers of individuals, so any influence of HLA type on TCRB rearrangement remained unresolved. Naive, central memory and regulatory TCRB repertoires appeared to be more alike among patients than among healthy donors. Fewer insertions and more nucleotide deletions at VDJ recombination sites were observed in patients with type 1 diabetes, implying thymic rearrangement abnormalities.

All of the isolated RNA was reverse transcribed with the High Capacity cDNA Reverse Transcription Kit, so expressed TCRB transcripts were sequenced. Deep immunoSEQ sequencing was applied to naive, central memory and regulatory T cell samples, giving an average of roughly 3.3 million total reads per sample. Sorted cells were lysed in RLT buffer, and RNA was extracted using DNase-treated RNeasy Micro or Mini kits according to cell number. To prevent cross-contamination, each cell subset was processed individually, whereas patient and healthy donor samples were processed jointly. Using the immunoSEQ multiplex PCR, TCRB sequences were amplified from cDNA into 87-bp fragments spanning the CDR3 region. Amplicons were sequenced on the Illumina HiSeq platform. The paper's data handling went like this. PCR bias was computationally corrected using synthetic template baselines, reads within Hamming distance 2 were collapsed, and singletons that could not be merged were discarded. By aligning reads against IMGT, V, D and J genes, CDR3 length, and insertions or deletions at six rearrangement sites were assigned. Within each subset, clonotype counts were normalized to sorted cell number, after which true diversity and Gini coefficients were computed with the tcR R package. The overlap coefficient, calculated on TCRB nucleotide sequences, was used to measure repertoire sharing. Out-of-frame TCRB sequences from naive cells were analyzed to stand in for the pre-selection repertoire. As stored in TCRdb, this immuneACCESS dataset retains in-frame rearrangements with V and J assigned. A fraction of the clones does not appear; measured against another copy, unresolved V genes explain less than half of the discrepancy, and the remainder lacks a known reason. For V, J and clone size, that table is used; D and trimming come from the DNA. Here the sample has 250,000 or so clones; approximately 15% occur a single time. 0.015% to 0.02% of the sample belongs to the ten largest clones.

A single peripheral blood draw of around 120 mL on average was collected from each donor into heparinised tubes. A BD FACSAria II and a panel including CD45RO, CCR7, CD25, CD127, CD95 and CD27 were used to sort naive, central memory, regulatory and stem cell-like memory CD4+ T cells. All sorted populations exceeded 98% purity. PBMCs were isolated right away by Lymphoprep density gradient centrifugation and were stained directly, without culture. So that batch effects would be minimized, each experiment stained and sorted samples in pairs, pairing one healthy donor with one patient. The sample comprised naive CD4+ T cells from blood. The sample's cell subset or site label, decoded: true naive CD4+ T cells. The origin of this receptor is a young man with type 1 diabetes. The sequence is built from TRBV19 and TRBJ2-7; TRBD2 lines up with 9 middle nucleotides. The CDR3 region has the sequence CASSTHTSGYSYEQYF. Here is the DNA: TGTGCCAGTAGTACCCATACTAGCGGGTACTCCTACGAGCAGTACTTC.